This T cell receptor beta chain derives from a study of glioma-infiltrating T cells. Study conclusions and caveats: Above-expected tissue-blood divergence occurred in all gliomas, most in low-grade ones. Tissue and blood shared very few CDR3 sequences.

Amplification of TCR alpha and beta CDR3 regions from RNA used iRepertoire nested multiplex PCR. Tissue mRNA or PBMC total RNA, about 85-400 ng, went into one-step reverse transcription and amplification. TCRdb itself ran the multiplex PCR reads through MiXCR, one entry per CDR3 protein. The table has fewer than 200,000 distinct CDR3 sequences, roughly 32% seen once. The CDR3 has 16 residues. In germline, CDR1 is SEHNR, CDR2 FQNEAQ (reference sequence). The ends were cut back, 1 base at V and 2 bases at J, with 15 bases in the middle. This clonotype was counted a single time. Its specificity is unknown.

Sequencing was carried out using glioma tissue, nonneoplastic brain tissue, or PBMCs (not recorded which). The chain combines TRBV7-9 with TRBJ2-7; D gene uncertain. The sequence came from a human donor with low-grade glioma or glioblastoma, undergoing nonglioma brain surgery, or in good health (not recorded which). CDR3 bases: TGTGCCAGCAGCTTAGAAAGAAATCTGTGGGCCTACGAGCAGTACTTC. This gives the protein CASSLERNLWAYEQYF. The variable domain in full, with the rest retrieved from reference TRBV7-9 and TRBJ2-7, is DTGVSQNPRHKITKRGQNVTFRCDPISEHNRLYWYRQTLGQGPEFLTYFQNEAQLEKSRLLSDRFSAERPKGSFSTLEIQRTEQGDSAMYLCASSLERNLWAYEQYFGPGTRLTVT.